This TCR beta chain originates from a study of T cell responses to AZD1222 COVID-19 vaccine. The wider study: Pooled in the analysis were second doses at about 4 or about 12 weeks.

Study-level results: CD4 TCRs associated with vaccination spanned spike, dominating at 160-218 and 743-854. Females made up more of the donors, who were largely white British, and clonal diversity may have come out too low.

A word on this clone: Its target is unknown.

The CDR3 spans 15 residues. The ends were cut back, 4 bases at V and 8 bases at J, with 18 bases in the middle. Germline V CDR1 and CDR2: SGHRS, YFSETQ. Assay used: immunoSEQ multiplex PCR; TCRdb lists only in-frame clones, some missing. Of 100,000 to 150,000 clones listed, 90% are singletons. J is TRBJ1-4 and V is TRBV5-1; no clear D gene. The TCR was taken from an adult in good health. The sample was peripheral blood, taken on day 0 of AZD1222 vaccination. The DNA for the CDR3 is TGCGCCAGCAGCGGGTCCTCGGCGATGGGGGAAAAACTGTTTTTT. Residues: CASSGSSAMGEKLFF.